This T cell receptor (beta chain) was sequenced for a study of cytomegalovirus exposure and HLA in healthy donors. Findings of the study overall: For most subjects, TCR beta sequences were reported to predict HLA-A and HLA-B alleles with accuracy.

Vbeta (60) and Jbeta (13) primers were used in the PCR. Some clones are missing from TCRdb's copy, which holds only in-frame ones; the method was immunoSEQ multiplex PCR. The sample includes about 170,000 clones, around two thirds of them seen just once. Concerning this clone: The antigen remains unidentified.

CDR1 and CDR2 (germline): LNHDA, SQIVND (reference sequence). Trimming shortened V by 3 bases and J by 0 bases, and 12 bases separated the two germline ends. This CDR3 is built from 16 residues. Material for sequencing was PBMCs. J is TRBJ1-5 and V is TRBV19; D is possibly TRBD1 (5 bases). The TCR sequence derives from a middle-aged man in good health and CMV-seronegative. CDR3 nucleotides: TGTGCCAGTAGTATTTGGACACCTTATAGCAATCAGCCCCAGCATTTT. This sequence encodes CASSIWTPYSNQPQHF.